This TCR beta chain was found in a study of blood T cell repertoires in COVID-19 (dated by TCRdb to 2018 to 2020). Context from the whole study: Samples from collaborators originated in the United States, Italy and Spain and spanned both the acute and convalescent phases of COVID-19. The material from the prospective study consisted of cDNA or gDNA derived from T cells, B-cell-depleted T cells, or PBMCs. Subjects who had been exposed to COVID-19, were actively infected with it, or had recovered from it provided the deeply sampled blood TCRbeta repertoires that made up the dataset. The repertoires were released in a freely available public database meant as a resource for research on the immune response to SARS-CoV-2. Samples were obtained from the ongoing ImmuneRACE study (first 160 participants) and from about 1,300 subjects provided by 6 global collaborators. A de-identified subject ID, COVID-19 status, age in years and sex were almost always included in the sample metadata. HLA class I and class II types, where available, came from metadata supplied by the sample provider rather than from assay-based typing. Overall study outcomes, separate from this receptor: Clinical and demographic metadata were provided uncurated, with the amount varying by source and participant.

Between the V and J ends, shortened by 6 bases and 9 bases respectively, the junction contains 14 bases. The CDR3 goes from the cysteine to the phenylalanine over 13 residues. Just CDR3 DNA is preserved here, 39 bases in frame from base 1. Participants in the prospective study were enrolled through a virtual design, were aged 18 to 89 years, and lived in roughly 24 United States geographic areas. Cohort assignment in the prospective study relied on participant-reported clinical history from a screening survey and a study questionnaire. For ImmuneRACE Cohort 3, a participant was defined as recovered based on two consecutive negative NP/OP PCR tests, clearance by a healthcare professional, or resolution of symptoms. Each participant in the prospective study had whole blood, serum and a nasopharyngeal or oropharyngeal swab collected by mobile phlebotomists. Over an approximately 2-month period, participants in the prospective study had the option of providing additional blood draws and questionnaires. Prospective study blood samples were shipped either frozen or at room temperature before DNA extraction.

The immunoSEQ Assay, a bias-controlled multiplex PCR, was used to amplify TCRbeta CDR3 regions from genomic DNA. In the source study's methods: Nucleated cell counts per sample were estimated from amplification of reference gene primers within the assay. Sequence reads were collapsed and filtered to measure the absolute abundance of every unique TCRbeta CDR3 rearrangement. Productive Simpson clonality was computed per sample as the square root of Simpson's diversity index over productive rearrangements. The source is immuneACCESS, and TCRdb retained only in-frame sequences with V and J called. Part of the clones is not carried over; for the studies checked, unresolved V genes explain less than half of this, and the remainder is unexplained. That table gives V, J and clone size, and the DNA gave D and trimming. Here the sample has hundreds of thousands of clones; more than 80% occur a single time. The ten largest clones add up to 2% to 2.5% of the sample.

Regarding this clone: Its target antigen remains unknown. Base qualities are not at hand, and no much larger clone is one base apart.

The sample was PBMCs or T cells enriched from blood (not recorded which). Rearrangement joined TRBV12-3 or TRBV12-4 to TRBJ2-2; the D segment could be TRBD2, given 6 matching bases. The sequence was obtained from a woman aged 18-35 years who had recovered from COVID-19. The CDR3 reads as follows: CASRSPGLRELFF. At the DNA level, the sequence is TGTGCCAGCAGGTCTCCGGGACTGAGGGAGCTGTTTTTT.